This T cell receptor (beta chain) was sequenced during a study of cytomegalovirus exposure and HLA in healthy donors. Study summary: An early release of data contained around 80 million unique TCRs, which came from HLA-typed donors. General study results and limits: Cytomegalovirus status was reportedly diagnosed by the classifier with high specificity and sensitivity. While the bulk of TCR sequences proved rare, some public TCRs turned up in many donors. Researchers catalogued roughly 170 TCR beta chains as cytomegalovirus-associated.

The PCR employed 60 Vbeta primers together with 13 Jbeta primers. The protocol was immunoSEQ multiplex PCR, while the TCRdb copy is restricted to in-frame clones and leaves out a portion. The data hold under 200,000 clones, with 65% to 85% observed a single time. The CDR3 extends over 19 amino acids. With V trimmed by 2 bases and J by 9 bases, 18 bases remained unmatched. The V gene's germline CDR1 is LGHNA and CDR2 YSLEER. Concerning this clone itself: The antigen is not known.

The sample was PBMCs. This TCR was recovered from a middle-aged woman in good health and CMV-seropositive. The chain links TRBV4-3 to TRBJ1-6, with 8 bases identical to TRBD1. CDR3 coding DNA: TGCGCCAGCAGCCAAACACATGCAGGGGGCGCGGTCGGTAGTTCACCCCTCCACTTT. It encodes CASSQTHAGGAVGSSPLHF.